This passage covers 24 T cell receptor beta chains from one sample sequenced in a study of blood T cells in healthy people across ages. Through a sample-barcoded 5' primer and a J-beta primer mix, a second PCR was run for about 7 to 12 cycles. MiXCR, applied by TCRdb to the 5' RACE reads, yields one record per CDR3 protein. The repertoire holds under 1 million distinct CDR3 sequences, with 40% to 50% as singletons. Sample: blood. The receptors stem from a man between 60 and 75 years old in good health.

V usage is TRBV2 and J usage is TRBJ1-2; D not certain. This CDR3 comprises 15 residues. V was clipped by 2 bases and J by 4 bases, with 14 bases between them. Per germline, CDR1 SNHLY and CDR2 FYNNEI. CDR3 residues: CASSEKSGDIYGYTF. CDR3 coding DNA: TGTGCCAGCAGTGAAAAGTCCGGGGATATCTATGGCTACACCTTC.

This clonotype occurred a few times. The V call is TRBV20-1, the J call TRBJ2-2; D remains unclear. Germline V gene sequence: CDR1 DFQATT, CDR2 SNEGSKA (reference sequence). CDR3 length: 14 residues. V dropped 1 base and J dropped 2 bases, with 8 bases sitting between them. CDR3 residues: CSARAAGNTGELFF. As DNA, the CDR3 is TGCAGTGCTAGAGCGGCAGGAAACACCGGGGAGCTGTTTTTT.

At least ten counts were recorded for this clonotype. This sequence joins TRBV7-2 and TRBJ1-4; no definite D call. V was pared by 1 base and J by 7 bases, with 7 bases between. Germline V gives CDR1 SGHTA, CDR2 FQGNSA. CDR3 size: 13 residues. The CDR3, as DNA: TGTGCCAGCAGCTTAGGGGGTGGTGAAAAACTGTTTTTT. Protein: CASSLGGGEKLFF.

The CDR3 sequence is CASSPTSARSGANVLTF. The CDR3 DNA is TGTGCCAGCAGCCCCACCTCAGCCAGGAGTGGGGCCAACGTCCTGACTTTC. This sequence joins TRBV7-3 and TRBJ2-6; no firm D call. V was trimmed by 5 bases and J by 3 bases, leaving 17 bases between them. This CDR3 contains 17 residues. CDR1 and CDR2 (germline): SGHTA, FQGTGA.

Concerning this clonotype itself: This may stem from a read error, because a much larger clone lies one nucleotide away. The gene calls are TRBV9 and TRBJ2-1; D is possibly TRBD1 (5 bases). CDR1 and CDR2 (germline): SGDLS, YYNGEE. The CDR3 extends over 13 amino acids. The CDR3 is CAGSADTYNEQFF. CDR3 DNA: TGTGCCGGCAGCGCGGACACCTACAATGAGCAGTTCTTC.

This clonotype has at least ten counts. DNA of the CDR3: TGTGCCAGCAGTCTTCACCGGGACAGGGGGCGGAGCACTGAAGCTTTCTTT. Its protein product is CASSLHRDRGRSTEAFF. The rearrangement joins TRBV6-2 or TRBV6-3 to TRBJ1-1; 12 positions agree with TRBD1. The trim removed 5 bases at V and 4 bases at J, leaving 11 bases unmatched. This CDR3 is built from 17 residues. CDR1 MNHEY and CDR2 SVGEGT come from the germline V gene.

The chain links TRBV29-1 to TRBJ2-3; 9 bases are shared with TRBD1. V trimming: 3 bases; J trimming: 4 bases; junction bases outside the gene matches: 8. From germline, CDR1 is SQVTM and CDR2 ANQGSEA. This CDR3 comprises 15 residues. The CDR3 loop reads CSVEPGQGFADTQYF. In DNA form, the CDR3 reads TGCAGCGTTGAGCCGGGACAGGGTTTTGCAGATACGCAGTATTTT.

V gene TRBV24-1 combines with J gene TRBJ2-7, with TRBD1 matching over 12 bases. The J call is in doubt because the DNA end fits TRBJ2-5 better. The CDR3 runs 15 residues. Germline loops: CDR1 KGHDR, CDR2 SFDVKD. For the CDR3, the DNA is TGTGCCACCATCACTGGGACAGGGGGCTTGGAGACCCAGTACTTC. This sequence encodes CATITGTGGLETQYF.

This clonotype was counted only a few times. The J gene is TRBJ1-6, the V gene TRBV6-1; no firm D call. CDR3 length: 14 amino acids. Trimming removed 6 bases at V and 8 bases at J, with 14 bases between. CDR1 MNHNS and CDR2 SASEGT come from the germline V gene. CDR3 DNA sequence: TGTGCCAGCAGGGGTTTGGCCGCGGATTCACCCCTCCACTTT. Amino acid sequence: CASRGLAADSPLHF.

There are a few counts of this clonotype. The gene calls are TRBV7-9 and TRBJ2-2; D perhaps matches TRBD2 (5 bases). The CDR3 has 14 amino acids. Trimming left V 1 base short and J 5 bases short, with 8 bases between. CDR1 SEHNR and CDR2 FQNEAQ come from the germline V gene (reference sequence). CDR3 DNA sequence: TGTGCCAGCAGCTTAGGGGGAGAGACCGGGGAGCTGTTTTTT. Its translation is CASSLGGETGELFF.

The chain carries TRBV28 and TRBJ2-7; 8 bases align to TRBD1. Germline loops: CDR1 MDHEN, CDR2 SYDVKM. J gave up 3 bases and V 11 bases, and 12 bases lay outside the gene matches. The length of the CDR3 is 14 residues. As DNA, the CDR3 is TGTGCCGTCGACACCGGGACAGGCAACTACGAGCAGTACTTC. Its translation is CAVDTGTGNYEQYF.

V usage is TRBV12-5 and J usage is TRBJ2-7, with D perhaps TRBD1 (5 bases). V was trimmed by 4 bases and J by 0 bases, leaving 7 bases between them. The germline CDR1 and CDR2 sequences are LGHNT and FRNRAP. The length of the CDR3 is 13 residues. DNA for the CDR3: TGTGCTAGTGGTTCAGGGCGCTCCTACGAGCAGTACTTC. This gives the protein CASGSGRSYEQYF.

This clonotype was observed a handful of times. This chain links TRBV9 with TRBJ1-1; D gene unclear. This CDR3 has 12 residues. The germline CDR1 and CDR2 sequences are SGDLS and YYNGEE. Trimming removed 0 bases at V and 6 bases at J, with 6 bases between. DNA of the CDR3: TGTGCCAGCAGCGTAGCCGGCGCTGAAGCTTTCTTT. This sequence encodes CASSVAGAEAFF. The full variable domain, in which reference TRBV9 and TRBJ1-1 provide the parts outside the CDR3, is DSGVTQTPKHLITATGQRVTLRCSPRSGDLSVYWYQQSLDQGLQFLIQYYNGEERAKGNILERFSAQQFPDLHSELNLSSLELGDSALYFCASSVAGAEAFFGQGTRLTVV.

The genes are TRBV20-1 and TRBJ1-2; D may be TRBD1 (5 bases). Per germline, CDR1 DFQATT and CDR2 SNEGSKA (reference sequence). V lost 6 bases and J 7 bases, leaving 6 bases between the germline ends. This CDR3 is built from 9 residues. CDR3: CSAGAGYTF. The CDR3 DNA follows: TGCAGTGCCGGGGCTGGCTACACCTTC.

The rearrangement uses TRBV6-1 and TRBJ1-2; D remains ambiguous. This CDR3 contains 15 residues. Germline V lookup: CDR1 MNHNS, CDR2 SASEGT. V lost 1 base, J lost 0 bases, and 9 bases lay in between. The CDR3 DNA reads as TGTGCCAGCAGTGAAGTCGGCAGTACTAACTATGGCTACACCTTC. This gives the protein CASSEVGSTNYGYTF.

This clonotype has just a few counts. The chain uses TRBV3-1 and TRBJ2-5, with D perhaps assigned TRBD1 or TRBD2 (6 bases each). V was clipped by 4 bases and J by 6 bases, with 12 bases between them. The CDR3 has 13 residues. CDR1 and CDR2 (germline): LGHDT, YNNKEL (reference sequence). For the CDR3, the DNA is TGTGCCAGCAGCCGGAGGGGGATGAAGACCCAGTACTTC. It is translated as CASSRRGMKTQYF.

This clonotype has only one observation. This may stem from a read error, because a much larger clone lies one nucleotide away. The chain carries TRBV29-1 and TRBJ2-1, with D unclear. The V and J ends lost 5 bases and 9 bases respectively, with 11 bases between them. The CDR3 runs 11 residues. Germline V gene data show CDR1 as SQVTM and CDR2 as ANQGSEA. The CDR3 protein is CSVPLLAEQFF. The DNA of the CDR3 is TGCAGCGTTCCCCTCCTCGCTGAGCAGTTCTTC.

In its sample, this clonotype was seen a few times. A much larger clone lies one base from this, so it may be a read error. The V call is TRBV29-1, the J call TRBJ1-2; D uncertain. The V end was cut by 0 bases, the J end by 4 bases, with 12 bases between. The CDR3 has 14 residues. Germline assignment: CDR1 SQVTM and CDR2 ANQGSEA. The CDR3 DNA sequence: TGCAGCGTTGAAGAGGGTGGCGGTTCCTATGGCTACACCTTC. As protein: CSVEEGGGSYGYTF. Full variable domain (remainder filled in from reference TRBV29-1 and TRBJ1-2): SAVISQKPSRDICQRGTSLTIQCQVDSQVTMMFWYRQQPGQSLTLIATANQGSEATYESGFVIDKFPISRPNLTFSTLTVSNMSPEDSSIYLCSVEEGGGSYGYTFGSGTRLTVV.

V is TRBV6-5 and J is TRBJ1-6; D remains unclear. The CDR3 covers 16 residues. Trimming pared 0 bases from V and 8 bases from J, leaving 14 bases between. Germline assignment: CDR1 MNHEY and CDR2 SVGAGI. CDR3 DNA: TGTGCCAGCAGTTACTCTTCCGGCTGGAAAGATTCACCCCTCCACTTT. Its translation is CASSYSSGWKDSPLHF.

This clonotype was detected a few times. The chain links TRBV12-5 to TRBJ2-5; TRBD1 matches 7 bases. The CDR3 runs 13 residues. Germline trimming cut 5 bases from V and 3 bases from J; bases unmatched to any gene: 3. Germline V CDR1 and CDR2: LGHNT, FRNRAP. The CDR3, as DNA: TGTGCTAGTGGTAGCACAGGGGAAGAGACCCAGTACTTC. As protein: CASGSTGEETQYF.

The V and J genes are TRBV9 and TRBJ2-6, with TRBD1 identical over 8 bases. After removal of 1 base from V and 0 bases from J, the junction contained 6 bases not matched to a gene. The CDR3 is 18 amino acids. The germline V gene encodes CDR1 SGDLS and CDR2 YYNGEE. CDR3 sequence reads: CASSVQGQGLSGANVLTF. CDR3 nucleotides: TGTGCCAGCAGCGTACAAGGACAGGGCCTCTCTGGGGCCAACGTCCTGACTTTC.

CDR3 residues: CASSPWAAEAFF. The CDR3 DNA reads as TGTGCCAGCAGCCCCTGGGCGGCTGAAGCTTTCTTT. This chain connects TRBV7-2 to TRBJ1-1; unclear D gene. V dropped 5 bases and J dropped 6 bases, with 10 bases sitting between them. In germline, CDR1 is SGHTA, CDR2 FQGNSA. The CDR3 is 12 amino acids.

This clonotype was observed a single time. V and J are TRBV6-6 and TRBJ1-2, with a possible D match to TRBD1 (6 bases). This CDR3 spans 12 amino acids. CDR1 is MNHNY and CDR2 is SVGAGI in the germline V gene (reference sequence). The ends were cut back, 6 bases at V and 6 bases at J, with 11 bases in the middle. CDR3 nucleotides: TGTGCCAGCAGGCCAGGGGCGCATGGCTACACCTTC. Translated: CASRPGAHGYTF.

The chain is built from TRBV7-9 and TRBJ2-1; D is possibly TRBD2 (7 bases). CDR3 length equals 15 residues. Germline V gene lookup returns CDR1 SEHNR and CDR2 FQNEAQ (reference sequence). With 7 bases removed from V and 7 bases from J, the gap between germline ends came to 20 bases. CDR3 region: CASTIVGGGQNEQFF. CDR3 bases: TGTGCCAGCACCATAGTAGGGGGGGGGCAGAATGAGCAGTTCTTC.